One and the same sample provided the 29 T cell receptor beta chains below, sequenced in a study of cytomegalovirus exposure and HLA in healthy donors. Clones were read by immunoSEQ multiplex PCR, and TCRdb kept only the in-frame ones, dropping some. The repertoire holds 57,000 or so clones, with approximately 96% as singletons. The sequencing input was PBMCs. The source is a man between 18 and 35 years old in good health and CMV-seronegative.

The genes are TRBV5-6 and TRBJ2-1, with 9 bases matching TRBD1. The trim removed 4 bases at V and 8 bases at J, leaving 4 bases unmatched. The CDR3 spans 13 residues. Germline-derived CDR1 and CDR2 are SGHDT and YYEEEE. CDR3: CASSPTGGDEQFF. The CDR3 region has the DNA TGTGCCAGCAGCCCGACAGGGGGGGATGAGCAGTTCTTC. The whole variable domain, filled in from reference TRBV5-6 and TRBJ2-1, reads DAGVTQSPTHLIKTRGQQVTLRCSPKSGHDTVSWYQQALGQGPQFIFQYYEEEERQRGNFPDRFSGHQFPNYSSELNVNALLLGDSALYLCASSPTGGDEQFFGPGTRLTVL.

The chain is built from TRBV6-5 and TRBJ2-1, with 10 bases matching TRBD2. Unmatched junction bases numbered 10, after V lost 4 bases and J lost 7 bases. The CDR3 has 16 amino acids. Germline V CDR1 and CDR2: MNHEY, SVGAGI. The CDR3 nucleotides are TGTGCCAGCAGTTCCCCTAGCGGGAGTCAATGGAATGAGCAGTTCTTC. It yields the protein CASSSPSGSQWNEQFF.

This chain connects TRBV6-1 to TRBJ1-5, with D possibly being TRBD1 (6 bases). Germline CDR1 MNHNS, CDR2 SASEGT. V was shortened by 4 bases and J by 5 bases, with 9 bases between the two germline ends. The CDR3 is 13 amino acids. In DNA, the CDR3 is TGTGCCAGCAGTGGACAGGAGCATCAGCCCCAGCATTTT. It translates to CASSGQEHQPQHF.

V and J are TRBV11-2 and TRBJ2-1; D is unresolved. CDR1 is SGHAT, CDR2 FQNNGV, per germline. V was shortened by 3 bases and J by 5 bases, with 8 bases between the two germline ends. The CDR3 has 13 residues. The CDR3 here is CASSFGQNNEQFF. CDR3 nucleotide sequence: TGTGCCAGCAGCTTTGGCCAGAACAATGAGCAGTTCTTC.

The CDR3 region has the DNA TGTGCCTGGAGTAGCGGGAGTATCGATGAGCAGTTCTTC. As protein: CAWSSGSIDEQFF. The chain carries TRBV30 and TRBJ2-1; TRBD2 agrees at 8 bases. CDR1 is GTSNPN, CDR2 SVGIG, per germline (reference sequence). J was trimmed by 8 bases and V by 2 bases; bases with no gene match: 5. The CDR3 sequence is 13 residues long.

The chain couples TRBV19 to TRBJ1-5, with D possibly matching TRBD1 (6 bases). V was shortened by 3 bases and J by 5 bases, with 14 bases between the two germline ends. Per the germline V gene, CDR1 is LNHDA and CDR2 is SQIVND (reference sequence). CDR3 length equals 15 residues. CDR3 DNA sequence: TGTGCCAGTAGTATCGGGGACATTCCCTATCAGCCCCAGCATTTT. The encoded protein is CASSIGDIPYQPQHF.

The chain carries TRBV28 and TRBJ2-2; maybe TRBD2 (6 bases). Trimming removed 7 bases from V and 6 bases from J, with 18 bases in between. CDR1 is MDHEN, CDR2 SYDVKM, per germline. The CDR3 totals 15 residues. CDR3 amino acids: CASTRGGAFAGELFF. The CDR3 DNA is TGTGCCAGCACCCGGGGCGGGGCTTTTGCCGGGGAGCTGTTTTTT.

V gene TRBV19 combines with J gene TRBJ1-2, with a weak D call TRBD1 (6 bases). Per germline, CDR1 LNHDA and CDR2 SQIVND (reference sequence). Deletions cut 6 bases from V and 5 bases from J, with 13 bases between. The CDR3 is made up of 13 amino acids. The CDR3 loop is CASRDGGRYGYTF. CDR3 bases: TGTGCCAGTAGAGATGGGGGCCGGTATGGCTACACCTTC.

With respect to this clone: At one end, the junction sequence differs from germline, possibly due to a read error. This chain connects TRBV7-7 to TRBJ2-2, with D tentatively TRBD1 (6 bases). CDR3 length: 14 residues. The germline V gene encodes CDR1 SSHAT and CDR2 FNYEAQ (reference sequence). The DNA of the CDR3 is TGTGCTAGCAGCCCCACAGGGTCCACCGGGGAGCTGTTTTTT. Amino acid sequence: CASSPTGSTGELFF.

The CDR3 region is CASSQGLAGGPSDTQYF. CDR3 sequence (DNA): TGCGCCAGCAGCCAGGGACTAGCGGGAGGGCCATCAGATACGCAGTATTTT. The genes are TRBV4-3 and TRBJ2-3, with TRBD2 identical over 16 bases. J gave up 4 bases and V 3 bases, and 4 bases lay outside the gene matches. This CDR3 is 17 amino acids long. Germline assignment: CDR1 LGHNA and CDR2 YSLEER.

The chain has TRBV11-2 and TRBJ2-7; unclear D gene. Germline V gene sequence: CDR1 SGHAT, CDR2 FQNNGV. The CDR3 has 12 amino acids. V lost 4 bases to trimming and J lost 0 bases, with 4 bases between them. CDR3 nucleotides: TGTGCCAGCAGCTCCTACTCCTACGAGCAGTACTTC. This gives the protein CASSSYSYEQYF.

The rearrangement uses TRBV6-6 and TRBJ2-5, with 12 bases aligning to TRBD2. The CDR3 totals 15 residues. Losses at the gene ends were 6 bases for V and 4 bases for J; bases not matched to a gene: 6. Germline CDR1 and CDR2: MNHNY and SVGAGI (reference sequence). The CDR3 nucleotides read TGTGCCAGCAGGACTAGCGGGAGACCGACAGAGACCCAGTACTTC. Translation gives CASRTSGRPTETQYF.

The chain combines TRBV30 with TRBJ1-3; maybe TRBD1 (5 bases). The CDR3 is 13 amino acids. Trimming cost V 0 bases and J 3 bases, with 6 bases left between them. Per germline, CDR1 GTSNPN and CDR2 SVGIG (reference sequence). In DNA, the CDR3 is TGTGCCTGGAGTGTTGACAGTGGAAACACCATATATTTT. Translated: CAWSVDSGNTIYF.

The V call is TRBV29-1, the J call TRBJ1-2; no clear D gene. The germline gives CDR1 SQVTM, CDR2 ANQGSEA. This CDR3 contains 12 residues. With 3 bases removed from V and 0 bases from J, the gap between germline ends came to 5 bases. In DNA form, the CDR3 reads TGCAGCGTTGATTTCACTAACTATGGCTACACCTTC. Translation: CSVDFTNYGYTF.

The chain has TRBV10-3 and TRBJ2-5; 10 bases map to TRBD1. The germline V gene has CDR1 ENHRY and CDR2 SYGVKD. After removal of 7 bases from V and 4 bases from J, the junction contained 3 bases not matched to a gene. The CDR3 extends over 13 amino acids. The CDR3 protein is CAITRTGGETQYF. As DNA, the CDR3 is TGTGCCATCACTAGGACAGGGGGAGAGACCCAGTACTTC.

V usage is TRBV27 and J usage is TRBJ1-2; possible D gene TRBD1, 5 bases. The CDR3 sequence is 15 residues long. Germline V gene data show CDR1 as MNHEY and CDR2 as SMNVEV (reference sequence). V was clipped by 9 bases and J by 3 bases, with 20 bases between them. CDR3 sequence reads: CASGQGNFPHYGYTF. DNA of the CDR3: TGTGCCAGTGGGCAGGGAAACTTTCCCCACTATGGCTACACCTTC.

The CDR3, as DNA: TGCGCCAGCAGCCAAGAAGTAAGGAGAACTAATGAAAAACTGTTTTTT. Translating gives CASSQEVRRTNEKLFF. This rearrangement joins TRBV4-3 to TRBJ1-4; no definite D call. Germline V gene lookup returns CDR1 LGHNA and CDR2 YSLEER. Trimming stripped 0 bases from V and 1 base from J, with 9 bases between. This CDR3 is built from 16 residues.

The gene calls are TRBV11-3 and TRBJ2-6; D is possibly TRBD1 (6 bases). Germline lookup yields CDR1 SGHNT and CDR2 YENEEA. There are 19 residues in the CDR3. V was clipped by 5 bases and J by 1 base, with 21 bases between them. CDR3 in DNA: TGTGCCAGCAGCCCACCACCGGGACAACTACCTTCTGGGGCCAACGTCCTGACTTTC. It specifies CASSPPPGQLPSGANVLTF.

J is TRBJ2-1 and V is TRBV21-1; whether TRBD1, the table's D call, matches the DNA was not checked. TRBV21-1 is classified as a pseudogene. The CDR3 extends over 15 amino acids. In DNA form, the CDR3 reads TGTGCCAGCAGCAAACAAGGACAGGGTAACAATGAGCAGTTCTTC. Translated: CASSKQGQGNNEQFF.

The chain joins TRBV7-9 to TRBJ1-1; D is undetermined. The CDR3 loop spans 15 amino acids. Germline assignment: CDR1 SEHNR and CDR2 FQNEAQ (reference sequence). The ends were cut back, 5 bases at V and 4 bases at J, with 17 bases in the middle. CDR3 bases: TGTGCCAGCAGCCCTTCTTTGGGTTGGGCCACTGAAGCTTTCTTT. It is translated as CASSPSLGWATEAFF.

This clone was observed a handful of times. The V gene is TRBV2, the J gene TRBJ1-2; TRBD1 might be the D (5 bases). Trimming stripped 6 bases from V and 8 bases from J, with 13 bases between. This CDR3 is 12 amino acids long. CDR1 and CDR2 from the germline V gene are SNHLY and FYNNEI. The CDR3 loop is CASRMRGDGYTF. DNA of the CDR3: TGTGCCAGCAGGATGCGGGGGGACGGCTACACCTTC.

In this sample, this clone turned up a few times. The chain combines TRBV28 with TRBJ2-7; 9 positions match TRBD1. This CDR3 has 17 amino acids. The junction had 15 bases not matched to a gene; V was cut back by 5 bases and J by 4 bases. Germline V gives CDR1 MDHEN, CDR2 SYDVKM. In nucleotides, the CDR3 is TGTGCCAGCAGTCCCACGGACTTGAGGACAGGGGAATACGAGCAGTACTTC. This codes for CASSPTDLRTGEYEQYF.

The rearrangement joins TRBV28 to TRBJ2-1; 11 bases align to TRBD2. The junction had 17 bases not matched to a gene; V was cut back by 2 bases and J by 11 bases. In germline, CDR1 is MDHEN, CDR2 SYDVKM. CDR3 length: 18 residues. In DNA, the CDR3 is TGTGCCAGCAGTTTAATGGGTAGAATAGCGGGAGGGCCTGGCAAGCAGTTCTTC. This translates into CASSLMGRIAGGPGKQFF.

The chain employs TRBV5-1 and TRBJ1-1; D might be TRBD1 (5 bases). Trimming pared 3 bases from V and 7 bases from J, leaving 10 bases between. Germline assignment: CDR1 SGHRS and CDR2 YFSETQ. This CDR3 spans 12 amino acids. The CDR3 DNA reads TGCGCCAGCAGCTCCCCGGGGGGTGAAGCTTTCTTT. The encoded protein is CASSSPGGEAFF.

V is TRBV29-1 and J is TRBJ2-2, with 7 bases that match TRBD1. The V gene end was trimmed by 5 bases and the J gene end by 0 bases; junction bases not matched to a gene: 3. The V gene's germline CDR1 is SQVTM and CDR2 ANQGSEA. The CDR3 is made up of 14 amino acids. CDR3 nucleotide sequence: TGCAGCGTTCGAACAGGGGCGAACACCGGGGAGCTGTTTTTT. Translation gives CSVRTGANTGELFF.

This sequence joins TRBV6-4 and TRBJ2-3; 9 bases are a match to TRBD2. The V segment lost 4 bases and the J segment 5 bases; nucleotides outside the gene matches: 7. Germline V gene sequence: CDR1 MRHNA, CDR2 SNTAGT. This CDR3 spans 15 amino acids. The CDR3 here is CASSAVSGSGDTQYF. The CDR3 coding sequence is TGTGCCAGCAGTGCGGTTAGCGGGAGTGGAGATACGCAGTATTTT.

The genes are TRBV9 and TRBJ2-1, with a tentative D call TRBD2 (5 bases). The CDR3 covers 14 residues. Looked up from germline, CDR1 is SGDLS and CDR2 is YYNGEE. V lost 0 bases, J lost 5 bases, and 9 bases lay in between. The CDR3 region is CASSVGAEDNEQFF. DNA of the CDR3: TGTGCCAGCAGCGTAGGAGCGGAAGACAATGAGCAGTTCTTC.

The V call is TRBV30, the J call TRBJ1-4; D gene ambiguous. With 1 base removed from V and 13 bases from J, the gap between germline ends came to 16 bases. Looked up from germline, CDR1 is GTSNPN and CDR2 is SVGIG (reference sequence). The CDR3 loop spans 13 amino acids. CDR3 loop: CAWSAGLRETLFF. The CDR3 DNA is TGTGCCTGGAGTGCAGGTTTACGGGAGACACTGTTTTTT.

A single count supports this clone. The V gene is TRBV9, the J gene TRBJ2-3, with 8 bases that match TRBD2. Germline values: CDR1 SGDLS, CDR2 YYNGEE. The V gene end was trimmed by 0 bases and the J gene end by 0 bases; junction bases not matched to a gene: 3. The CDR3 extends over 16 amino acids. The CDR3 DNA sequence: TGTGCCAGCAGCGTAGAGCCTAGCGGGAGCACAGATACGCAGTATTTT. This codes for CASSVEPSGSTDTQYF.